This is a list of T cell receptor beta chains from one sample in a study of blood T cell repertoires in COVID-19. Profiling relied on immunoSEQ multiplex PCR, and the TCRdb table lists in-frame clones only, not all of them. The sample records 15,000 to 20,000 clones, roughly three quarters being singletons. The specimen was peripheral blood. The receptors derive from a man in his 60s with active or convalescent COVID-19. Each CDR3 is given with its conserved first and last residue. The D gene is left open where the match is weak. Only some rows state a clone size, as once, few, many or a class for expanded clones.

v_gene	abundance	d_gene	j_gene	CDR3aa	CDR3nt
TRBV30	NA	NA	TRBJ2-3	CAWRTGVTQYF	TGTGCCTGGAGGACGGGGGTTACGCAGTATTTT
TRBV11-2	NA	NA	TRBJ1-2	CASSLDLGANYGYTF	TGTGCCAGCAGCTTAGATCTGGGGGCCAACTATGGCTACACCTTC
TRBV4-2	NA	NA	TRBJ1-1	CASSPGAGRATTFNTEAFF	TGTGCCAGCAGCCCAGGGGCAGGTAGAGCCACTACCTTTAACACTGAAGCTTTCTTT
TRBV28	once	TRBD1	TRBJ1-4	CASSLPGQGPNEKLFF	TGTGCCAGCAGTTTACCCGGACAGGGGCCGAATGAAAAACTGTTTTTT
TRBV11-2	NA	NA	TRBJ1-2	CASGRYGYTF	TGTGCCAGCGGGAGGTATGGCTACACCTTC
TRBV15	NA	NA	TRBJ1-4	CATSRDNSYNEKLFF	TGTGCCACCAGCAGAGATAACAGTTATAATGAAAAACTGTTTTTT
TRBV10-3	NA	NA	TRBJ1-2	CAISEGGNYGYTF	TGTGCCATCAGTGAGGGGGGGAACTATGGCTACACCTTC
TRBV30	NA	NA	TRBJ1-2	CAWSTLGGNGYTF	TGTGCCTGGAGTACTCTGGGGGGAAACGGCTACACCTTC
TRBV29-1	NA	TRBD1	TRBJ2-2	CSVSQGARELFF	TGCAGCGTGTCGCAGGGGGCCAGGGAGCTGTTTTTT
TRBV18	NA	NA	TRBJ1-2	CASSPYEPTGGYTF	TGTGCCAGCTCACCTTATGAGCCCACGGGTGGCTACACCTTC
TRBV4-1	NA	NA	TRBJ2-5	CASSLRVSETQYF	TGCGCCAGCAGCCTCAGGGTATCGGAGACCCAGTACTTC
TRBV5-1	NA	TRBD2	TRBJ2-5	CASSLFPGGNQETQYF	TGCGCCAGCAGCTTGTTCCCGGGGGGGAACCAAGAGACCCAGTACTTC
TRBV6-1	NA	NA	TRBJ1-4	CASSERDGRGTTNEKLFF	TGTGCCAGCAGTGAAAGGGACGGAAGGGGGACAACTAATGAAAAACTGTTTTTT
TRBV27	NA	NA	TRBJ2-7	CASSFGLGYEQYF	TGTGCCAGCAGTTTTGGTCTAGGCTACGAGCAGTACTTC
TRBV2	NA	NA	TRBJ1-5	CASSKRTERNQPQHF	TGTGCCAGCAGTAAGCGGACAGAGAGAAATCAGCCCCAGCATTTT
TRBV24-1	NA	NA	TRBJ2-7	CATSDSHQYEQYF	TGTGCCACCAGTGATTCTCACCAGTACGAGCAGTACTTC
TRBV2	NA	NA	TRBJ2-7	CASSENSYEQYF	TGTGCCAGCAGTGAAAACAGTTACGAGCAGTACTTC
TRBV19	NA	NA	TRBJ1-1	CASSITGTTNTEAFF	TGTGCCAGTAGTATAACCGGGACAACAAACACTGAAGCTTTCTTT
TRBV29-1	NA	TRBD1	TRBJ2-2	CSGGGTGQFHGELFF	TGCAGCGGGGGAGGGACAGGGCAATTTCACGGGGAGCTGTTTTTT
TRBV24-1	NA	TRBD1	TRBJ2-7	CATSDWGTGHHEQYF	TGTGCCACCAGTGATTGGGGGACAGGGCACCACGAGCAGTACTTC
TRBV19	NA	TRBD2	TRBJ2-1	CASRGLAGVGEQFF	TGTGCCAGTAGAGGACTAGCGGGAGTCGGTGAGCAGTTCTTC
TRBV7-6	NA	NA	TRBJ2-7	CASSLGGGGQVASYEQYF	TGTGCCAGCAGCTTAGGGGGAGGGGGACAGGTGGCTTCCTACGAGCAGTACTTC
TRBV28	NA	TRBD1	TRBJ1-2	CASSPTGTGFGYTF	TGTGCCAGCTCCCCTACCGGGACAGGGTTCGGCTACACCTTC
TRBV10-1	NA	NA	TRBJ2-1	CASSVGGPLFF	TGCGCCAGCAGTGTCGGGGGACCCCTCTTCTTC
TRBV7-3	NA	TRBD2	TRBJ2-3	CASSPIAGGWTDTQYF	TGTGCCAGCAGCCCCATAGCGGGAGGTTGGACAGATACGCAGTATTTT
TRBV14	NA	TRBD2	TRBJ2-2	CASSPGLAMNTGELFF	TGTGCCAGCAGCCCCGGACTAGCGATGAACACCGGGGAGCTGTTTTTT
TRBV7-9	NA	NA	TRBJ2-1	CASSLVGSSNEQFF	TGTGCCAGCAGCTTAGTGGGCAGCTCCAATGAGCAGTTCTTC
TRBV5-4	few	TRBD2	TRBJ2-1	CASSLKSGGTSEQFF	TGTGCCAGCAGCTTGAAGAGCGGGGGTACGAGTGAGCAGTTCTTC
TRBV3-1/TRBV3-2	NA	NA	TRBJ2-3	CASSLAALDTQYF	TGTGCCAGCAGCCTAGCTGCTTTAGATACGCAGTATTTT
TRBV19	NA	TRBD1	TRBJ1-5	CASSIGAPTGQGSYQPQHF	TGTGCCAGTAGTATTGGGGCCCCCACGGGACAGGGCTCGTATCAGCCCCAGCATTTT
TRBV11-2	NA	TRBD1	TRBJ1-4	CASSPDDRVGKLFF	TGTGCCAGCAGCCCAGACGACAGGGTTGGAAAACTGTTTTTT
TRBV15	NA	NA	TRBJ2-1	CATSRPPGLTGNEQFF	TGTGCCACCAGCAGGCCCCCGGGACTCACGGGGAATGAGCAGTTCTTC
TRBV4-2	NA	NA	TRBJ2-2	CASSQVGGADTGELFF	TGTGCCAGCAGCCAAGTTGGCGGGGCGGACACCGGGGAGCTGTTTTTT
TRBV27	NA	NA	TRBJ2-2	CASNWAGRELFF	TGTGCCAGCAACTGGGCGGGGAGGGAGCTGTTTTTT
TRBV5-8	NA	TRBD2	TRBJ2-5	CASSPGGRSGTGETQYF	TGTGCCAGCAGCCCTGGAGGACGTAGCGGGACGGGTGAGACCCAGTACTTC
TRBV25-1	NA	NA	TRBJ1-2	CASSERGRFYGYTF	TGTGCCAGCAGTGAAAGAGGAAGGTTCTATGGCTACACCTTC
TRBV14	NA	TRBD2	TRBJ2-3	CASSQPGGAHNTQYF	TGTGCCAGCAGCCAACCGGGAGGGGCCCATAATACGCAGTATTTT
TRBV7-9	NA	TRBD1	TRBJ1-2	CASSEVGTVNYGYTF	TGTGCCAGCAGCGAAGTGGGGACAGTGAACTATGGCTACACCTTC
TRBV6-5	few	TRBD1	TRBJ1-2	CASSYSTQGPHGYTF	TGTGCCAGCAGTTACTCGACACAGGGGCCCCATGGCTACACCTTC
TRBV2	NA	NA	TRBJ2-5	CASSLTAQETQYF	TGTGCCAGCAGTTTGACAGCTCAAGAGACCCAGTACTTC
TRBV6-2/TRBV6-3	NA	NA	TRBJ2-7	CASSTTTGGGQSSYEQYF	TGTGCCAGCAGTACCACGACTGGCGGGGGCCAAAGCTCCTACGAGCAGTACTTC
TRBV3-1/TRBV3-2	NA	NA	TRBJ1-4	CASSPTHREKLFF	TGTGCCAGCAGCCCCACTCACAGAGAAAAACTGTTTTTT
TRBV9	NA	NA	TRBJ2-1	CASSVVEGSYNEQFF	TGTGCCAGCAGCGTAGTGGAGGGGTCCTACAATGAGCAGTTCTTC
TRBV28	few	NA	TRBJ2-2	CASSPRDRFPGELFF	TGTGCCAGCAGTCCCAGGGATCGTTTCCCCGGGGAGCTGTTTTTT
TRBV19	NA	NA	TRBJ1-4	CASSIHRATNEKLFF	TGTGCCAGTAGTATACACAGAGCAACTAATGAAAAACTGTTTTTT
TRBV19	once	TRBD1	TRBJ2-7	CASSSDQTGGVYEQYF	TGTGCCAGCAGTTCAGATCAGACAGGGGGCGTCTACGAGCAGTACTTC
TRBV2	NA	TRBD2	TRBJ2-1	CASGKRGYNEQFF	TGTGCCAGCGGGAAGCGGGGGTACAATGAGCAGTTCTTC
TRBV27	once	NA	TRBJ1-2	CASSPGGGSNGYTF	TGTGCCAGCAGTCCGGGAGGAGGGTCAAATGGCTACACCTTC
TRBV5-1	once	TRBD2	TRBJ2-7	CASSFTAGGLYEQYF	TGCGCCAGCAGCTTTACTGCGGGGGGACTCTACGAGCAGTACTTC
TRBV28	NA	TRBD2	TRBJ2-5	CASSLLAGGPRETQYF	TGTGCCAGCAGTTTGTTAGCGGGGGGGCCCCGAGAGACCCAGTACTTC
TRBV27	NA	TRBD2	TRBJ2-1	CASSAQVGGRGYNEQFF	TGTGCCAGCAGCGCCCAGGTGGGAGGGAGAGGCTACAATGAGCAGTTCTTC
TRBV5-1	NA	TRBD2	TRBJ2-3	CASTLTSGADTQYF	TGCGCCAGCACCCTGACTAGCGGGGCAGATACGCAGTATTTT
TRBV6-5	NA	TRBD1	TRBJ2-7	CAILGQRYEQYF	TGTGCCATCCTGGGACAGAGGTACGAGCAGTACTTC
TRBV3-1/TRBV3-2	NA	TRBD2	TRBJ2-5	CASSPGLAGGPGETQYF	TGTGCCAGCAGCCCTGGACTAGCGGGGGGGCCGGGTGAGACCCAGTACTTC
TRBV11-2	NA	NA	TRBJ1-3	CASSLEVGRGSLNTIYF	TGTGCCAGCAGCTTAGAGGTTGGACGGGGGTCGCTCAACACCATATATTTT
TRBV7-6	NA	NA	TRBJ2-3	CASSLVAGTTTDTQYF	TGTGCCAGCAGCTTAGTCGCGGGAACTACCACAGATACGCAGTATTTT
TRBV28	NA	TRBD1	TRBJ2-7	CASTTGGSSYEQYF	TGTGCCAGCACCACAGGGGGGAGCTCCTACGAGCAGTACTTC
TRBV28	NA	NA	TRBJ2-7	CASSLQGSYEQYF	TGTGCCAGCAGTTTACAGGGGTCCTACGAGCAGTACTTC
TRBV6-5	NA	TRBD2	TRBJ2-1	CASSSGIVSYNEQFF	TGTGCCAGCAGCAGCGGGATCGTCTCCTACAATGAGCAGTTCTTC
TRBV18	NA	NA	TRBJ1-3	CASSPPNSGRNTIYF	TGTGCCAGCTCACCGCCCAATTCGGGAAGAAACACCATATATTTT